The sequence of this T cell receptor (beta chain) was determined in a study of blood T cell repertoires in COVID-19. About the study: The United States, Italy and Spain provided the acute and convalescent COVID-19 samples.

In the authors' methods: Researchers report that nucleated cell counts were estimated from reference gene primer amplification. Data came from immunoSEQ multiplex PCR; TCRdb stores just in-frame clones and leaves some out. The V and J calls and clone size were taken over from that table, and D and trimming were inferred from the DNA. The sample contains approximately 170,000 clones, over 80% of which appear only once. The receptor's source is a man between 65 and 80 years old who had recovered from COVID-19. Material for sequencing was peripheral blood.

CDR3 nucleotides: TGTGCCAGCAGCCCCAGATTGGTCCCCGGGGAGCTGTTTTTT. This codes for CASSPRLVPGELFF. This chain joins TRBV7-2 and TRBJ2-2, with D unresolved. Germline CDR1 and CDR2: SGHTA and FQGNSA. The CDR3 loop spans 14 amino acids. V was pared by 5 bases and J by 6 bases, with 13 bases between. Supplemented by reference TRBV7-2 and TRBJ2-2, the full variable domain reads GAGVSQSPSNKVTEKGKDVELRCDPISGHTALYWYRQSLGQGLEFLIYFQGNSAPDKSGLPSDRFSAERTGGSVSTLTIQRTQQEDSAVYLCASSPRLVPGELFFGEGSRLTVL.